This is a list of T cell receptor beta chains from one sample in a study of siplizumab effects on memory and regulatory T cells. Generated by immunoSEQ multiplex PCR, the TCRdb table keeps only in-frame clones and is missing some. This table has about 100,000 clones, around 90% appearing once. The sequenced sample consisted of non-Treg CD4+ T cells sorted from blood. The receptors originated from a human donor in good health. Each CDR3 is given with its conserved first and last residue. The D gene is left open where the match is weak. Size tells how often a clone was seen (once, few, many) or the class of an expanded clone, and some rows leave it out.

>TRBV9|TRBJ2-1|TRBD2|NA
CASSVTPGLAGQSSYNEQFF
TGTGCCAGCAGCGTAACCCCGGGACTAGCGGGACAAAGCTCCTACAATGAGCAGTTCTTC
>TRBV5-4|TRBJ1-1|NA|NA
CASSLAENTEAFF
TGTGCCAGCAGCTTGGCGGAGAACACTGAAGCTTTCTTT
>TRBV11-3|TRBJ1-1|TRBD1|NA
CASSLAGGRDTEAFF
TGTGCCAGCAGCTTAGCAGGGGGTCGGGACACTGAAGCTTTCTTT
>TRBV6-5|TRBJ1-5|NA|NA
CASTTVLYQPQHF
TGTGCCAGCACCACGGTTTTATATCAGCCCCAGCATTTT
>TRBV15|TRBJ1-1|TRBD1|NA
CATSRDLGQLMNTEAFF
TGTGCCACCAGCAGAGATCTGGGACAGCTCATGAACACTGAAGCTTTCTTT
>TRBV11-1|TRBJ2-1|TRBD2|NA
CASSITSGRGSEQFF
TGTGCCAGCAGCATTACTAGCGGGAGAGGGAGTGAGCAGTTCTTC
>TRBV7-2|TRBJ2-2|NA|NA
CASSLRQLNTGELFF
TGTGCCAGCAGCTTAAGGCAACTCAACACCGGGGAGCTGTTTTTT
>TRBV5-1|TRBJ2-5|NA|once
CASSLEGLSQETQYF
TGCGCCAGCAGCTTGGAGGGACTGAGCCAAGAGACCCAGTACTTC
>TRBV5-1|TRBJ2-1|TRBD1|NA
CASSLQVPRGNEQFF
TGCGCCAGCAGCCTACAGGTCCCCAGGGGGAATGAGCAGTTCTTC
>TRBV2|TRBJ2-5|NA|once
CASSDFGGNSAGQETQYF
TGTGCCAGCAGTGATTTTGGGGGCAACTCAGCGGGCCAAGAGACCCAGTACTTC
>TRBV5-1|TRBJ2-2|TRBD2|NA
CASRLGLADTGELFF
TGCGCCAGCAGGTTGGGACTAGCGGACACCGGGGAGCTGTTTTTT
>TRBV14|TRBJ2-7|NA|NA
CASSQDAARPYEQYF
TGTGCCAGCAGCCAAGATGCGGCTAGACCCTACGAGCAGTACTTC
>TRBV4-3|TRBJ2-3|NA|NA
CASSQNRGGADTQYF
TGCGCCAGCAGCCAAAACAGGGGGGGCGCAGATACGCAGTATTTT
>TRBV18|TRBJ2-7|TRBD1|NA
CASSRGQNYEQYF
TGTGCCAGCTCACGGGGACAGAACTACGAGCAGTACTTC
>TRBV6-6|TRBJ2-3|TRBD2|NA
CASSPSGRLDTQYF
TGTGCCAGCAGTCCGAGCGGGAGATTGGATACGCAGTATTTT
>TRBV4-2|TRBJ2-3|TRBD2|NA
CASSQDVWLAGGVTDTQYF
TGTGCCAGCAGCCAAGATGTGTGGCTAGCGGGAGGGGTAACAGATACGCAGTATTTT
>TRBV4-1|TRBJ1-3|NA|NA
CASSQVSGPSGNTIYF
TGCGCCAGCAGCCAAGTTTCGGGGCCCTCTGGAAACACCATATATTTT
>TRBV7-9|TRBJ2-7|TRBD1|NA
CASSPGQGNEQYF
TGTGCCAGCAGCCCCGGACAGGGGAACGAGCAGTACTTC
>TRBV5-1|TRBJ1-1|TRBD1|once
CASSRDRLNTEAFF
TGCGCCAGCAGCAGGGACAGATTGAACACTGAAGCTTTCTTT
>TRBV7-9|TRBJ1-1|NA|NA
CASSLEDPTTRGENTEAFF
TGTGCCAGCAGCTTAGAAGATCCGACAACCCGAGGGGAGAACACTGAAGCTTTCTTT
>TRBV25-1|TRBJ2-5|TRBD1|NA
CASSVAGGFGETQYF
TGTGCCAGCAGTGTGGCAGGGGGCTTTGGGGAGACCCAGTACTTC
>TRBV5-6|TRBJ1-2|NA|NA
CASSQAGSYGYTF
TGTGCCAGCAGCCAAGCAGGGAGCTACGGCTACACCTTC
>TRBV5-1|TRBJ2-3|NA|NA
CASSLLSSPGLWYF
TGCGCCAGCAGCTTGCTGTCGTCTCCTGGGTTGTGGTATTTT
>TRBV4-1|TRBJ1-4|NA|NA
CASSQGDRDDEKLFF
TGCGCCAGCAGCCAAGGGGATAGGGACGATGAAAAACTGTTTTTT
>TRBV4-2|TRBJ2-3|NA|NA
CASSQDDYSTDTQYF
TGTGCCAGCAGCCAAGATGACTACAGCACAGATACGCAGTATTTT
>TRBV18|TRBJ2-2|NA|NA
CASSPNLATNTGELFF
TGTGCCAGCTCACCAAACCTAGCCACGAACACCGGGGAGCTGTTTTTT
>TRBV5-1|TRBJ1-1|TRBD1|NA
CASSYNRGLNTEAFF
TGCGCCAGCAGCTACAACAGGGGCCTAAACACTGAAGCTTTCTTT
>TRBV19|TRBJ1-4|NA|NA
CASSMRGRDEKLFF
TGTGCCAGTAGTATGAGGGGAAGGGATGAAAAACTGTTTTTT
>TRBV5-1|TRBJ2-5|NA|NA
CASRERETQYF
TGCGCCAGCAGAGAGAGGGAGACCCAGTACTTC
>TRBV7-6|TRBJ2-2|TRBD2|NA
CASRPSGRYTGELFF
TGTGCCAGCAGACCGAGCGGGAGATACACCGGGGAGCTGTTTTTT
>TRBV18|TRBJ2-7|NA|NA
CASSPPRPRGYEQYF
TGTGCCAGCTCACCACCTAGGCCCAGGGGATACGAGCAGTACTTC
>TRBV12-5|TRBJ2-1|TRBD2|NA
CASGLVPLPGLAGPSSYNEQFF
TGTGCTAGTGGTTTGGTACCCCTCCCAGGACTAGCGGGGCCGAGCTCCTACAATGAGCAGTTCTTC
>TRBV28|TRBJ2-1|TRBD1|NA
CASRPPGQGVGEQFF
TGTGCCAGCCGGCCTCCGGGACAGGGAGTCGGTGAGCAGTTCTTC
>TRBV7-9|TRBJ1-5|NA|NA
CASSWDINQPQHF
TGTGCCAGCAGCTGGGACATCAATCAGCCCCAGCATTTT
>TRBV19|TRBJ2-1|TRBD2|once
CASSRLAGRNNEQFF
TGTGCCAGTAGTCGGCTAGCGGGCCGGAACAATGAGCAGTTCTTC
>TRBV9|TRBJ2-3|TRBD2|NA
CASSDPRIAGRKDTQYF
TGTGCCAGCAGCGACCCCCGAATAGCGGGTAGAAAAGATACGCAGTATTTT
>TRBV19|TRBJ1-4|TRBD1|once
CASSEPGQKPEKLFF
TGTGCCAGTAGTGAACCGGGACAGAAGCCTGAAAAACTGTTTTTT
>TRBV9|TRBJ2-1|TRBD2|NA
CASSVGGTSGSSEQFF
TGTGCCAGCAGCGTAGGGGGAACTAGCGGGAGTTCTGAGCAGTTCTTC
>TRBV2|TRBJ2-5|NA|once
CASRGRSTGTQYF
TGTGCCAGCAGGGGACGGTCGACGGGGACCCAGTACTTC
>TRBV6-5|TRBJ1-4|TRBD1|NA
CASSYTRTGRVEKLFF
TGTGCCAGCAGTTACACGCGGACAGGGAGAGTTGAAAAACTGTTTTTT